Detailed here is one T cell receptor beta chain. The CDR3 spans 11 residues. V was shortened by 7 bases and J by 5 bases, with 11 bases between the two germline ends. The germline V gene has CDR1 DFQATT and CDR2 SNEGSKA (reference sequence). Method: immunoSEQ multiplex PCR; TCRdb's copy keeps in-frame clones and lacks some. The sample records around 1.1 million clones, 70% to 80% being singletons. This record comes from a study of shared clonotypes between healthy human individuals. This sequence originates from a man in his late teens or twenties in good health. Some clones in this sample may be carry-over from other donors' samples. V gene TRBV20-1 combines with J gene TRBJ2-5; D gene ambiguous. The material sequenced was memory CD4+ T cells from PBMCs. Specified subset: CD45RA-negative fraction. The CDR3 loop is CSGLSWETQYF. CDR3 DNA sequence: TGCAGTGGCCTGAGCTGGGAGACCCAGTACTTC.